The rows below give T cell receptor beta chains drawn from one sample of a study of blood T cell repertoires in COVID-19. Produced via immunoSEQ multiplex PCR; TCRdb's table is partial and in-frame only. The data hold under 150,000 clones, with approximately 81% observed a single time. Material: peripheral blood. Receptors were obtained from an older woman with active or convalescent COVID-19. Both conserved end residues are part of each CDR3. Each record gives: D gene, J gene, V gene, CDR3 protein. D genes are given only for firm matches.

>TRBD1|TRBJ2-5|TRBV5-5
CASSLGQGASETQYF
>TRBD2|TRBJ2-2|TRBV5-1
CASSHRDYNGELFF
>TRBD2|TRBJ2-3|TRBV19
CASSRISGGTDTQYF
>TRBD1|TRBJ1-6|TRBV3-1/TRBV3-2
CASSENYRGDSPLHF
>TRBD2|TRBJ2-1|TRBV5-1
CASSSNVGASGAYNEQFF
>TRBD2|TRBJ2-3|TRBV9
CASSVGGGRDTQYF
>NA|TRBJ2-2|TRBV10-3
CAISVQRNGELFF
>TRBD1|TRBJ1-3|TRBV14
CASSQMTGTGNTIYF
>NA|TRBJ2-1|TRBV5-4
CASSLDRDNEQFF
>TRBD2|TRBJ2-5|TRBV7-2
CASSPVAGGGETQYF
>NA|TRBJ1-2|TRBV24-1
CATSDFRGGDGYTF
>TRBD1|TRBJ1-5|TRBV2
CASSAGLQGAWNQPQHF
>TRBD2|TRBJ2-3|TRBV5-6
CASSLFQTGGRTDTQYF
>TRBD1|TRBJ1-6|TRBV19
CASSMEDRGPSPLHF
>NA|TRBJ1-5|TRBV18
CASSREGSNQPQHF
>NA|TRBJ1-1|TRBV19
CASSAGVNTEAFF
>TRBD1|TRBJ1-2|TRBV28
CASRHATGGKLFNYGYTF
>NA|TRBJ1-2|TRBV28
CASSLDRKYGYTF
>NA|TRBJ1-2|TRBV5-8
CASSFRSTGRDYGYTF
>TRBD2|TRBJ2-5|TRBV18
CASSPLLAGGEETQYF
>NA|TRBJ2-6|TRBV6-5
CASSYDSSGANVLTF
>TRBD1|TRBJ2-7|TRBV7-8
CASSSTGNAYEQYF
>TRBD2|TRBJ2-2|TRBV4-3
CASSQDPPTSGSWGGELFF
>NA|TRBJ2-3|TRBV29-1
CSVEQLDPPDTQYF
>NA|TRBJ1-3|TRBV28
CASSLVPVGPSGNTIYF
>NA|TRBJ2-2|TRBV19
CASSPRETGELFF
>TRBD2|TRBJ2-2|TRBV14
CASSQGTRNTGELFF
>TRBD2|TRBJ2-7|TRBV7-2
CASSRAGGANEQYF
>TRBD1|TRBJ2-2|TRBV18
CASSPQQGAGGELFF
>NA|TRBJ1-1|TRBV19
CASTSGVGEAFF
>NA|TRBJ2-5|TRBV10-2
CASSDVETQYF
>TRBD2|TRBJ2-7|TRBV7-2
CASSPFGLADYEQYF
>NA|TRBJ1-2|TRBV19
CVPPGGALRYGYTF
>TRBD2|TRBJ2-3|TRBV7-3
CASSLSGAGNTDTQYF
>NA|TRBJ2-7|TRBV6-5
CASGALGSDF
>NA|TRBJ1-1|TRBV5-6
CASSPSGRDTEAFF
>NA|TRBJ1-1|TRBV5-6
CASSLELALNTEAFF
>TRBD2|TRBJ2-5|TRBV5-4
CASSLGMGLHQETQYF
>NA|TRBJ1-6|TRBV7-9
CASSSSGSNSPLHF
>NA|TRBJ2-6|TRBV6-2/TRBV6-3
CASSALRSGANVLTF
>TRBD1|TRBJ2-5|TRBV11-2
CASGPGQGAETQYF
>NA|TRBJ1-1|TRBV10-3
CAISPRGRDTEAFF
>NA|TRBJ2-5|TRBV29-1
CSVAKGGETQYF
>NA|TRBJ1-5|TRBV30
CAWSQGTSNQPQHF
>TRBD2|TRBJ2-1|TRBV27
CASSLIAGGYNEQFF
>NA|TRBJ1-4|TRBV19
CASTHIGYEKLFF
>NA|TRBJ1-1|TRBV28
CASSLFQDYFMNTEAFF
>TRBD1|TRBJ2-7|TRBV29-1
CSVSGTVADEQYF
>NA|TRBJ1-2|TRBV4-1
CASSQATGYGYTF
>NA|TRBJ2-1|TRBV7-7
CASSLDSARGEQFF
>NA|TRBJ2-3|TRBV6-4
CASSALITDTQYF
>NA|TRBJ1-4|TRBV28
CASRLDSNEKLFF
>TRBD1|TRBJ1-2|TRBV6-5
CASSTGDRGLNRYTF
>NA|TRBJ1-6|TRBV2
CASSYDSGVLNSPLHF